The present entry profiles one T cell receptor beta chain with its context. The antigen it recognizes is unknown. Base qualities are not recorded, but no much larger clone differs from it by a single base. Collaborating institutions collected whole blood in K2EDTA tubes following their own protocols. For TCRbeta analysis, collaborators shipped samples in one of three forms: frozen whole blood, isolated PBMCs, or DNA extracted from either of those sample types. The CDR3 sequence holds 15 residues, the cysteine and phenylalanine included. Only CDR3 DNA remains: 45 bases, in frame from the first base. CDR1 and CDR2 are read off the germline V gene (reference sequence) as SGHKS and YYEKEE. V loses 7 bases of germline sequence and J loses 1 base, and the interval between the two ends is 14 bases. The data originate from a study of blood T cell repertoires in COVID-19 (dated by TCRdb to 2018 to 2021). Study-wide context: The collaborator samples originated in the United States, Italy and Spain and spanned the acute and convalescent phases of COVID-19. The material from the prospective study consisted of cDNA or gDNA derived from T cells, B-cell-depleted T cells, or PBMCs. Subjects who had been exposed to COVID-19, were actively infected with it, or had recovered from it provided the deeply sampled blood TCRbeta repertoires that made up the dataset. Samples came from the ongoing ImmuneRACE study (first 160 participants) plus 1,254 subjects from 6 global collaborators. Nearly every sample came with metadata listing a de-identified subject ID, COVID-19 status, age in years and sex. The repertoires were made available in a free public database intended to serve as a resource for research on the immune response to SARS-CoV-2. Where HLA class I and class II types were available, the types were taken from metadata supplied by the sample provider, not from assay-based typing. The full study reports these points: How much clinical and demographic metadata was included differed by source and by participant, and the metadata was provided uncurated.

TCRbeta CDR3 regions were amplified from genomic DNA using the immunoSEQ Assay, a bias-controlled multiplex PCR. For the original study's pipeline: The number of nucleated cells in each sample was estimated from the amplification of reference gene primers within the assay. To quantify the absolute abundance of each unique TCRbeta CDR3 rearrangement, sequence reads were collapsed and filtered. Productive Simpson clonality was computed per sample as the square root of Simpson's diversity index over productive rearrangements. This immuneACCESS table, as held by TCRdb, lists in-frame sequences with V and J called but not all clones. Of the missing ones, under half trace to an unresolved V gene in checked studies; the others have no known cause. The DNA was the basis for D and trimming; V, J and clone size are from that table. Present in this sample are roughly 230,000 clones, approximately 80% of which were seen just once. The top ten clones comprise 6.5% to 9% of the sample.

The origin of this receptor is a woman aged 50 to 60 with acute or convalescent COVID-19. The chain links TRBV5-5 with TRBJ2-2; TRBD1 could be the D gene, as 5 bases match. What was sequenced was peripheral blood. Read as DNA, the sequence is TGTGCCAGCGGTAGGAGTACAGGGAACACCGGGGAGCTGTTTTTT. This gives the protein CASGRSTGNTGELFF.